What follows describes a single TCR beta chain. Its antigen is undetermined. An end of the junction differs from the germline gene, which may be a read error. These data are taken from a study of T cells in Graves' hyperthyroidism and ophthalmopathy. Looking at the study overall: Peripheral blood was collected at initial diagnosis, before any treatment.

Findings and limits, study-wide: Within blood appeared most thyroid clonotypes that had expanded above 0.001.

Germline CDR1 is DFQATT and CDR2 is SNEGSKA (reference sequence). The CDR3 spans 14 residues. Cells are PBMCs isolated from 10 ml of fresh blood. There were TCR beta CDR3 regions amplified from RNA transcripts. RT-PCR in the first round (using the HTBI primer set) targeted the TCR CDR3. MiXCR was run by TCRdb on the multiplex PCR reads, yielding one entry per CDR3 protein. The top ten clones hold over 7.5% of a sample with some 720,000 distinct CDR3 sequences, less than 20% of them seen once. V is TRBV20-1 and J is TRBJ2-3, with 11 bases fitting TRBD2. Sequencing was carried out using blood. This clonotype originated in a young man with Graves' hyperthyroidism. The CDR3: CSAETSGVTHTQYF. CDR3 bases: TGCAGTGCTGAGACTAGCGGGGTCACACATACGCAGTATTTT.